This T cell receptor beta chain comes out of a study of blood T cells in healthy people across ages. This clonotype was seen once. CDR1 is SGHNT and CDR2 is YYREEE in the germline V gene (reference sequence). The CDR3 totals 14 residues. V lost 7 bases to trimming and J lost 7 bases; unmatched junction nucleotides: 12. Combining a sample-barcoded 5' primer with a J-beta primer mix, a second PCR ran for about 7 to 11 cycles. One entry per CDR3 protein results from TCRdb running MiXCR on the 5' RACE reads. The sample has about 900,000 distinct CDR3 sequences; 62% are singletons. The chain joins TRBV5-4 to TRBJ2-7; the match to TRBD1 covers 9 bases. Sequencing used blood. The sequence derives from a young man in good health. The CDR3, as DNA: TGTGCCAGCTCGACCGCGACAGGGGGTCGGGAGCAGTACTTC. It codes for CASSTATGGREQYF.